This T cell receptor (beta chain) originates from a study of patients and donors after allogeneic stem cell transplantation. Germline CDR1 reads SGDLS; CDR2 reads YYNGEE. There are 15 residues in the CDR3. Trimming stripped 0 bases from V and 2 bases from J, with 9 bases between. TCRdb re-derived calls from the RT-PCR reads in MiXCR, one entry per CDR3 protein. The sample shows 190,000 or so distinct CDR3 sequences, over 30% of them seen only once. This chain links TRBV9 with TRBJ2-1; D call uncertain. The specimen sequenced was blood, either unsorted or a sorted T cell fraction (not recorded which). The source is a human donor who was either an allogeneic HSCT recipient or a stem cell or donor lymphocyte infusion donor (not recorded which). It is not recorded whose cells these are; they may come from a transplant donor. In DNA form, the CDR3 reads TGTGCCAGCAGCGTAGGATCTTGGACCTACAATGAGCAGTTCTTC. Amino acid sequence: CASSVGSWTYNEQFF. The full variable domain, with the rest looked up from reference TRBV9 and TRBJ2-1, is DSGVTQTPKHLITATGQRVTLRCSPRSGDLSVYWYQQSLDQGLQFLIQYYNGEERAKGNILERFSAQQFPDLHSELNLSSLELGDSALYFCASSVGSWTYNEQFFGPGTRLTVL.